This TCR beta chain was retrieved from a study of radiotherapy plus CTLA-4 blockade in lung cancer. Study-wide results and caveats: Response was reportedly best predicted by early blood T cell clone dynamics, with interferon-beta.

As for this clone: Its antigen is not identified.

Here immunoSEQ multiplex PCR was the method, and the copy in TCRdb shows in-frame clones only, minus some. In the table there are 95,000 to 150,000 clones, about 90% of which are singletons. Focal radiation and CTLA-4 blockade (ipilimumab) were tested in chemo-refractory metastatic non-small-cell lung cancer patients. This CDR3 has 14 amino acids. Between the trimmed V and J ends, which lost 5 bases and 0 bases, there was a span of 10 bases. Germline loops: CDR1 SGHVS, CDR2 FQNEAQ. This chain uses TRBV7-8 with TRBJ2-5, with D tentatively TRBD2 (6 bases). This TCR was sampled from a human donor with non-small cell lung cancer that progressed on radiotherapy plus ipilimumab. Sequenced here: peripheral blood, sampled from a patient treated with radiotherapy plus ipilimumab. The CDR3 DNA is TGTGCCAGCAGCCCCCGGACTAACCAAGAGACCCAGTACTTC. This sequence encodes CASSPRTNQETQYF.